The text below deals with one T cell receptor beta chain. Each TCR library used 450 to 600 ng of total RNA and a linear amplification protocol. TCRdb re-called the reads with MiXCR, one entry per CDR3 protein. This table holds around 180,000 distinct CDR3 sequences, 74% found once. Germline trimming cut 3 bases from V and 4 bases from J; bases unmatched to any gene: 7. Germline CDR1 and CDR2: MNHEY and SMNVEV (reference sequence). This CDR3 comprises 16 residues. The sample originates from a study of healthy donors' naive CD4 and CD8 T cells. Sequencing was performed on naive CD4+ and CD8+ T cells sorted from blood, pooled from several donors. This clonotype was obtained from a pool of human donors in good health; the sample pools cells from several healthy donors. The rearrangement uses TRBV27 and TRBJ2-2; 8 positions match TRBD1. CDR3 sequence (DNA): TGTGCCAGCAGTTTTCAAACAGGGGGGATCACCGGGGAGCTGTTTTTT. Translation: CASSFQTGGITGELFF.